These 11 T cell receptor beta chains were sequenced from one sample in a study of identical twins. TCRdb redid the calling of the 5' RACE reads with MiXCR, one entry per CDR3 protein. The sample shows about 430,000 distinct CDR3 sequences, less than 20% of them seen only once. Sequencing was done on a sample of naive T cells sorted from blood. These receptors originate from a man aged 45-60 years in good health.

The V gene is TRBV6-2 or TRBV6-3, the J gene TRBJ2-5, with 15 bases lining up with TRBD2. The CDR3 consists of 17 residues. V dropped 2 bases and J dropped 3; count of bases not matched to a gene: 4. CDR1 is MNHEY, CDR2 SVGEGT, per germline. CDR3 sequence reads: CASSYPGLAGGKETQYF. The DNA of the CDR3 is TGTGCCAGCAGTTACCCAGGACTAGCGGGGGGGAAAGAGACCCAGTACTTC.

This clonotype was detected a few times. The rearrangement joins TRBV5-1 to TRBJ2-3, with a possible D match to TRBD2 (5 bases). V shed 1 base and J shed 2 bases, with 11 bases lying between them. The CDR3 extends over 15 amino acids. Germline V gene sequence: CDR1 SGHRS, CDR2 YFSETQ. This chain's CDR3 is CASSLTAEFTDTQYF. The CDR3 DNA follows: TGCGCCAGCAGCTTGACAGCGGAATTCACAGATACGCAGTATTTT.

This clonotype was observed a handful of times. The gene calls are TRBV5-1 and TRBJ2-3; D call uncertain. V was pared by 0 bases and J by 2 bases, with 7 bases between. Germline CDR1 and CDR2: SGHRS and YFSETQ. The CDR3 is 14 amino acids. The CDR3 spells CASSLAQLTDTQYF. CDR3 bases: TGCGCCAGCAGCTTGGCCCAACTCACAGATACGCAGTATTTT.

The DNA of the CDR3 is TGCGCCAGCAGCCAAGATCGCTTCAACACCGGGGAGCTGTTTTTT. It specifies CASSQDRFNTGELFF. This sequence joins TRBV4-3 and TRBJ2-2; D not certain. The CDR3 length is 15 residues. The germline V gene encodes CDR1 LGHNA and CDR2 YSLEER. V was clipped by 0 bases and J by 2 bases, with 7 bases between them.

The chain employs TRBV10-3 and TRBJ2-7; 7 bases align to TRBD1. The V gene end was trimmed by 4 bases and the J gene end by 2 bases; junction bases not matched to a gene: 2. The germline CDR1 and CDR2 sequences are ENHRY and SYGVKD. This CDR3 region has 13 residues. The CDR3 DNA reads as TGTGCCATCAGTGGTGGACAGGCCTACGAGCAGTACTTC. Translated: CAISGGQAYEQYF.

The genes are TRBV21-1 and TRBJ2-3; the tabulated D call, TRBD1, remains unverified against the DNA. TRBV21-1 is a pseudogene locus. The CDR3 runs to 18 residues. The CDR3 region is CASSNHTGGAPGTDTQYF. CDR3 DNA sequence: TGTGCCAGCAGCAACCACACAGGCGGGGCCCCCGGAACAGATACGCAGTATTTT.

This clonotype was observed at least ten times. The V gene is TRBV11-3, the J gene TRBJ2-7, with 8 bases identical to TRBD1. This CDR3 contains 14 residues. J gave up 6 bases and V 1 base, and 5 bases lay outside the gene matches. Looked up from germline, CDR1 is SGHNT and CDR2 is YENEEA. CDR3 sequence reads: CASSLVSTGAEQYF. CDR3 nucleotide sequence: TGTGCCAGCAGCTTAGTATCGACAGGGGCCGAGCAGTACTTC. The full variable domain, in which reference TRBV11-3 and TRBJ2-7 provide the parts outside the CDR3, is EAGVVQSPRYKIIEKKQPVAFWCNPISGHNTLYWYLQNLGQGPELLIRYENEEAVDDSQLPKDRFSAERLKGVDSTLKIQPAELGDSAVYLCASSLVSTGAEQYFGPGTRLTVT.

The V gene is TRBV7-2, the J gene TRBJ2-7; 10 bases map to TRBD1. The V gene end was trimmed by 3 bases and the J gene end by 5 bases; junction bases not matched to a gene: 4. The CDR3 is 14 amino acids. Germline V gene lookup returns CDR1 SGHTA and CDR2 FQGNSA. The CDR3 DNA reads TGTGCCAGCAGCTTCGACAGGGGGCGCGACGAGCAGTACTTC. This encodes CASSFDRGRDEQYF.

In this sample, this clonotype turned up many times. The rearrangement joins TRBV27 to TRBJ2-5; the match to TRBD1 covers 7 bases. CDR3 length equals 14 residues. The J segment lost 4 bases and the V segment lost 6 bases, leaving 8 bases of the junction unmatched. CDR1 is MNHEY, CDR2 SMNVEV, per germline (reference sequence). The chain's CDR3 is CASRNRGEAETQYF. The DNA for the CDR3 is TGTGCCAGCAGGAACAGGGGCGAAGCAGAGACCCAGTACTTC.

This clonotype was observed many times. CDR3 amino acids: CASSPQGGSYEQYF. As DNA, the CDR3 is TGTGCCAGCAGCCCACAGGGGGGCTCGTACGAGCAGTACTTC. This rearrangement joins TRBV2 to TRBJ2-7; 8 bases align to TRBD1. Germline values: CDR1 SNHLY, CDR2 FYNNEI. The CDR3 extends over 14 amino acids. Unmatched junction bases numbered 8, after V lost 6 bases and J lost 4 bases.

The chain joins TRBV24-1 to TRBJ1-1; the D is unclear. Per germline, CDR1 KGHDR and CDR2 SFDVKD. The CDR3 extends over 16 amino acids. V shed 3 bases and J shed 4 bases, with 17 bases lying between them. The CDR3 DNA reads TGTGCCACCAGTGATCCTCGTGGAGGGAAGGGCACTGAAGCTTTCTTT. Amino acid sequence: CATSDPRGGKGTEAFF.